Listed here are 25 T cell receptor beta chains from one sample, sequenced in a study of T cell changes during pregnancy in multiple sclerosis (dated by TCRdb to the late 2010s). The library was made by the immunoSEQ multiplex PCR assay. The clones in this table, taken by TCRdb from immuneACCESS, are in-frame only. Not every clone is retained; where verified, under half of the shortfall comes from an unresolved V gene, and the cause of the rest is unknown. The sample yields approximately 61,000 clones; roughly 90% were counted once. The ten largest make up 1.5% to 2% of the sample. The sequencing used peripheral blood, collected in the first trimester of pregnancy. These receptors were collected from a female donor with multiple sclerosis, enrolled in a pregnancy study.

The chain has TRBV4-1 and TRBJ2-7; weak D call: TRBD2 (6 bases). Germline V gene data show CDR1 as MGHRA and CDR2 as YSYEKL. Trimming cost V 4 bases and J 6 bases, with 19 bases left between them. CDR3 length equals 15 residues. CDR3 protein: CASSPIGLPVREQYF. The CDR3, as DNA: TGCGCCAGCAGCCCGATCGGACTACCCGTTCGCGAGCAGTACTTC.

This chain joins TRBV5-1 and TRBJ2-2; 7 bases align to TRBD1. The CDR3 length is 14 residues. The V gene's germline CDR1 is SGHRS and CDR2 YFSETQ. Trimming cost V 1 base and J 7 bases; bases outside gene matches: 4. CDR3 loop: CASSLTGEHGELFF. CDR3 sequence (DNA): TGCGCCAGCAGCTTGACAGGGGAACACGGGGAGCTGTTTTTT.

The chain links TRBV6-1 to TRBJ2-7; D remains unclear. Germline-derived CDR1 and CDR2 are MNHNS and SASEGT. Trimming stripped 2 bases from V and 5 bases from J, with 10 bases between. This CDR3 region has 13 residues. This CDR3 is CASSERGVDEQYF. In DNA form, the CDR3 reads TGTGCCAGCAGTGAACGAGGTGTGGACGAGCAGTACTTC.

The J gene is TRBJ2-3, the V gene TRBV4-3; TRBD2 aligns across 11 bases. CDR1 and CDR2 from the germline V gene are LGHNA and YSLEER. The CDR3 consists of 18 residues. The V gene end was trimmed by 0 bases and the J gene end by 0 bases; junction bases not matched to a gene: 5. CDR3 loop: CASSQDRGTSGSTDTQYF. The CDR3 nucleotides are TGCGCCAGCAGCCAAGATCGGGGGACTAGCGGAAGCACAGATACGCAGTATTTT.

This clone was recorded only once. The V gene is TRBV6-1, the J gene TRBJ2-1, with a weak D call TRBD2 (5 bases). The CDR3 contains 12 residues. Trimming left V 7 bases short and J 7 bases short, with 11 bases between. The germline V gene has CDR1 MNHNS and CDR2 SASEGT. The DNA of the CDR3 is TGTGCCAGCACCCTTACGGGGAATGAGCAGTTCTTC. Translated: CASTLTGNEQFF.

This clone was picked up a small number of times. CDR3 sequence (DNA): TGCGCCAGCAGCCCCCTCCCAACACGTAACTCTGGAAACACCATATATTTT. Translating gives CASSPLPTRNSGNTIYF. The rearrangement links TRBV4-1 to TRBJ1-3, with D unresolved. Trimming shortened V by 4 bases and J by 0 bases, and 16 bases separated the two germline ends. CDR1 and CDR2 from the germline V gene are MGHRA and YSYEKL. This CDR3 spans 17 amino acids.

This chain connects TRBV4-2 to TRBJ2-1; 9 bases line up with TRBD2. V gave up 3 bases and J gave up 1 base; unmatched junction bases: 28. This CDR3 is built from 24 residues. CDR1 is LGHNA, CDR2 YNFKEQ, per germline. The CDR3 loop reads CASSHPSLKGRREGLGSSYNEQFF. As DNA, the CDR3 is TGTGCCAGCAGCCACCCAAGTTTAAAAGGGAGGCGGGAGGGCCTTGGTTCGTCCTACAATGAGCAGTTCTTC.

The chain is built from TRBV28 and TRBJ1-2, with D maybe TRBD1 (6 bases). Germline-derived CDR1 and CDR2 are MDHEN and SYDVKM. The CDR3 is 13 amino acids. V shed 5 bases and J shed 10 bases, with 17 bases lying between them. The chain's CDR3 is CASSPGQRTDYTF. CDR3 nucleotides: TGTGCCAGCAGTCCGGGACAACGGACTGACTACACCTTC.

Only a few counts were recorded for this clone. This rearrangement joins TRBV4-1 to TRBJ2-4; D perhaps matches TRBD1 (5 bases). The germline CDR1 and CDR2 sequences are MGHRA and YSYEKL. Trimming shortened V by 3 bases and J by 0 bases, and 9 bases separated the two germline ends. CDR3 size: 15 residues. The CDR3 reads CASSQTVVAKNIQYF. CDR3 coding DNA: TGCGCCAGCAGCCAGACAGTGGTAGCCAAAAACATTCAGTACTTC.

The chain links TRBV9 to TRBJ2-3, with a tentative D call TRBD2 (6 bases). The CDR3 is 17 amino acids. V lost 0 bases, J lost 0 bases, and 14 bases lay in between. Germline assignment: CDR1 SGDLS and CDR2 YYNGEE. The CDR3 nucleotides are TGTGCCAGCAGCGTAGATAAACTAGCTCATAGCACAGATACGCAGTATTTT. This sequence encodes CASSVDKLAHSTDTQYF.

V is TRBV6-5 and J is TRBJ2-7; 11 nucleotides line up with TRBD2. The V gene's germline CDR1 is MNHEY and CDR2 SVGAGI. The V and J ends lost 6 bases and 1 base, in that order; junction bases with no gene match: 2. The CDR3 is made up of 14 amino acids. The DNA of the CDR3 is TGTGCCAGCAGCGGGACTAGCGGTTCCTACGAGCAGTACTTC. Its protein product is CASSGTSGSYEQYF.

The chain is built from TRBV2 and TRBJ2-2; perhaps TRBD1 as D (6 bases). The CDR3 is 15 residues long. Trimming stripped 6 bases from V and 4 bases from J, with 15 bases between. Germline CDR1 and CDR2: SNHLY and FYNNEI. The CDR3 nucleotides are TGTGCCAGCAGCCAGGGGCTAACCTTCACCGGGGAGCTGTTTTTT. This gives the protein CASSQGLTFTGELFF.

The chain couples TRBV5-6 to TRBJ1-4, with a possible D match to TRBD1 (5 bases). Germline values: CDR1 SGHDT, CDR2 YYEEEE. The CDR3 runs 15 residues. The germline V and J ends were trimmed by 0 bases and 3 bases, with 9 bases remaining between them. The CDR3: CASSLAGLANEKLFF. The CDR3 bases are TGTGCCAGCAGCTTGGCAGGGTTGGCTAATGAAAAACTGTTTTTT.

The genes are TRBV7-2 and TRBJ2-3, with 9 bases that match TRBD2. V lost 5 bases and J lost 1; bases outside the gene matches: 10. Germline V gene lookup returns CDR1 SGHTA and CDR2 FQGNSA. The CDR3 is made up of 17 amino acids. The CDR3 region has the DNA TGTGCCAGCAGCCCGTGGACTAGCGCCCTCGGCACAGATACGCAGTATTTT. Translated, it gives CASSPWTSALGTDTQYF.

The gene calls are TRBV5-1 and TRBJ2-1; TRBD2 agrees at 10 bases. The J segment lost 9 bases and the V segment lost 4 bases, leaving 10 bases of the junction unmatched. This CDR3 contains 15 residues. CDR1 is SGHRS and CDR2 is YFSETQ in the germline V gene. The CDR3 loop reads CASSVSSGSSFEQFF. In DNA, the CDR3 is TGCGCCAGCAGCGTCTCTAGCGGGAGCTCCTTTGAGCAGTTCTTC.

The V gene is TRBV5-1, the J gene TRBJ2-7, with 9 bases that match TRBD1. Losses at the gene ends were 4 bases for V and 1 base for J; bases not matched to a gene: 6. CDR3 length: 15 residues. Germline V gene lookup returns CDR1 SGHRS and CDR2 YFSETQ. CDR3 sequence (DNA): TGCGCCAGCAGCGAAAGGGGGACAGGGTCCTACGAGCAGTACTTC. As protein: CASSERGTGSYEQYF.

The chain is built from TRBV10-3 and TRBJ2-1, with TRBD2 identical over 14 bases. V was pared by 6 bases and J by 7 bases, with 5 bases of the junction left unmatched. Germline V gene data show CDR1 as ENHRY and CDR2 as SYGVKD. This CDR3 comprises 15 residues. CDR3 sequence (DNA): TGTGCCATCAGATCGACTAGCGGGAGGGGAAATGAGCAGTTCTTC. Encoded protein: CAIRSTSGRGNEQFF.

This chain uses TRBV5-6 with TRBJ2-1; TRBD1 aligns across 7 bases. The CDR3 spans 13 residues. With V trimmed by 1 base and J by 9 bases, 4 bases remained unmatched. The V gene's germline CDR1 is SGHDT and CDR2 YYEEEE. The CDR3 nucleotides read TGTGCCAGCAGCTTGAACAGGGGCGGTGAGCAGTTCTTC. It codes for CASSLNRGGEQFF.

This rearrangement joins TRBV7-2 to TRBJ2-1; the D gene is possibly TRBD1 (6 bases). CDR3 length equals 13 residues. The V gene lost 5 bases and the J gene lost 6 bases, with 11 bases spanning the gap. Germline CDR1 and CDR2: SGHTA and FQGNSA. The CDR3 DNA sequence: TGTGCCAGCAGCGACCGCAGGGGCAATGAGCAGTTCTTC. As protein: CASSDRRGNEQFF.

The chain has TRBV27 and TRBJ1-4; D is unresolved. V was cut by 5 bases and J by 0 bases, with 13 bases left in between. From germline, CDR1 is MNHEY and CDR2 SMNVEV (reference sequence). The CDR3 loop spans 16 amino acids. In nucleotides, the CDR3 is TGTGCCAGCAGTGGGCAGTACCCCGCAACTAATGAAAAACTGTTTTTT. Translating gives CASSGQYPATNEKLFF.

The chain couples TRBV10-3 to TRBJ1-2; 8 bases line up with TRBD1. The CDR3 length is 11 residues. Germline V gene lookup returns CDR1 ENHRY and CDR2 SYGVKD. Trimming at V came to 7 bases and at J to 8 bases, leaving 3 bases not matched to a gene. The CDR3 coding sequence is TGTGCCATCAAGACAGGGGCGGGCTACACCTTC. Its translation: CAIKTGAGYTF.

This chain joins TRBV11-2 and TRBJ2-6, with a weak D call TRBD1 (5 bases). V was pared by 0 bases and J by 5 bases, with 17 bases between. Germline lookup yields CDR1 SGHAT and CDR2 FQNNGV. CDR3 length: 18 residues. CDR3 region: CASSLDQDNLSWANVLTF. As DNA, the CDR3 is TGTGCCAGCAGCTTAGATCAGGACAACCTTTCCTGGGCCAACGTCCTGACTTTC. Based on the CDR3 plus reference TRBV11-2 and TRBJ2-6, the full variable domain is EAGVAQSPRYKIIEKRQSVAFWCNPISGHATLYWYQQILGQGPKLLIQFQNNGVVDDSQLPKDRFSAERLKGVDSTLKIQPAKLEDSAVYLCASSLDQDNLSWANVLTFGAGSRLTVL.

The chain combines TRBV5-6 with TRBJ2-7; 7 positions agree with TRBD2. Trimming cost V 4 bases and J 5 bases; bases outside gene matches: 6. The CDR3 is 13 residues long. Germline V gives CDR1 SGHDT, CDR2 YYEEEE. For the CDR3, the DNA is TGTGCCAGCAGCCGCAGACTAGCCCACGAGCAGTACTTC. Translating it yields CASSRRLAHEQYF.

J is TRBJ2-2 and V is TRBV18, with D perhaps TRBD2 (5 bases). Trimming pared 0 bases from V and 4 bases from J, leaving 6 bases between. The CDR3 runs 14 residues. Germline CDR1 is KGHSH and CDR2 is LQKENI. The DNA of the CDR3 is TGTGCCAGCTCACCACCTGGAGGCACCGGGGAGCTGTTTTTT. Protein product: CASSPPGGTGELFF.

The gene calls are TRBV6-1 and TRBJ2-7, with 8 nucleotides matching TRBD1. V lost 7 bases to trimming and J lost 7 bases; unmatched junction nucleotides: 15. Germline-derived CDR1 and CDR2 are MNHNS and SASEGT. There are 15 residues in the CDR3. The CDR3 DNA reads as TGTGCCAGCACCTTCAAGGCCAGGGGGCTAGGTGAGCAGTACTTC. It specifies CASTFKARGLGEQYF.